Listed here is a single T cell receptor (beta chain). Two negative PCRs, clearance, or symptom resolution had been documented for recovered Cohort 3 donors. Germline V gene sequence: CDR1 SGHNT, CDR2 YYREEE (reference sequence). Trimming at V came to 4 bases and at J to 3 bases, leaving 2 bases not matched to a gene. This CDR3 has 14 residues. This sample is part of a study of blood T cell repertoires in COVID-19. Profiled with immunoSEQ multiplex PCR; TCRdb holds only in-frame clones, not every one. The table records under 300,000 clones, approximately 85% of them present only once. This clonotype originated in a woman aged 25 to 39 who had recovered from COVID-19. The specimen sequenced was PBMCs or T cells enriched from blood (not recorded which). The chain links TRBV5-4 to TRBJ1-4; TRBD1 matches at 8 bases. The CDR3 reads CASSRQGSNEKLFF. Here the CDR3 DNA reads TGTGCCAGCAGCCGACAGGGGTCTAATGAAAAACTGTTTTTT. The full variable domain, rest sourced from reference TRBV5-4 and TRBJ1-4, is ETGVTQSPTHLIKTRGQQVTLRCSSQSGHNTVSWYQQALGQGPQFIFQYYREEENGRGNFPPRFSGLQFPNYSSELNVNALELDDSALYLCASSRQGSNEKLFFGSGTQLSVL.